These 22 T cell receptor beta chains were sequenced from one sample in a study of memory CD4+ T cells and cytomegalovirus serostatus. Here immunoSEQ multiplex PCR was the method, and the copy in TCRdb shows in-frame clones only, minus some. This table has 85,000 to 100,000 clones, 75% to 85% appearing once. The sort gate was single viable CD3+CD4+CD8-CD45RO+ cells for memory CD4+ T cells. Sequenced sample: memory CD4+ T cells from blood. Every receptor here comes from an adult in good health and CMV-seropositive.

This sequence joins TRBV29-1 and TRBJ2-3, with TRBD1 matching 8 bases. Trimming cost V 5 bases and J 2 bases; bases outside gene matches: 6. The germline V gene encodes CDR1 SQVTM and CDR2 ANQGSEA. This CDR3 is built from 14 residues. In DNA, the CDR3 is TGCAGCGTTAGCAGGGGGCAGGTCACAGATACGCAGTATTTT. Residues: CSVSRGQVTDTQYF.

V and J are TRBV5-1 and TRBJ2-7, with a tentative D call TRBD1 (7 bases). The CDR3 length is 15 residues. Deletions cut 4 bases from V and 4 bases from J, with 18 bases between. CDR1 is SGHRS and CDR2 is YFSETQ in the germline V gene. CDR3 nucleotide sequence: TGCGCCAGCAGCGGAGGGACAGCTCTCTTTTACGAGCAGTACTTC. Protein: CASSGGTALFYEQYF.

The J gene is TRBJ1-4, the V gene TRBV9; no clear D. The germline CDR1 and CDR2 sequences are SGDLS and YYNGEE. The ends were cut back, 4 bases at V and 7 bases at J, with 17 bases in the middle. The CDR3 extends over 15 amino acids. CDR3: CASSSSGSGGEKLFF. Written as DNA, the CDR3 is TGTGCCAGCAGCTCTTCAGGATCAGGCGGTGAAAAACTGTTTTTT. Filled out from reference TRBV9 and TRBJ1-4, the complete variable domain reads DSGVTQTPKHLITATGQRVTLRCSPRSGDLSVYWYQQSLDQGLQFLIQYYNGEERAKGNILERFSAQQFPDLHSELNLSSLELGDSALYFCASSSSGSGGEKLFFGSGTQLSVL.

This clone was counted between two and nine times. This chain joins TRBV18 and TRBJ2-7; D gene ambiguous. This CDR3 is 13 amino acids long. Trimming took off 3 bases at V and 1 base at J, with 7 bases between the two ends. Germline V gene data show CDR1 as KGHSH and CDR2 as LQKENI. CDR3: CASSPQRSYEQYF. The CDR3 DNA follows: TGTGCCAGCTCACCGCAAAGATCCTACGAGCAGTACTTC.

The gene calls are TRBV7-2 and TRBJ2-5; D not resolved. This CDR3 contains 14 residues. With 4 bases removed from V and 3 bases from J, the gap between germline ends came to 12 bases. Germline V gene sequence: CDR1 SGHTA, CDR2 FQGNSA. As DNA, the CDR3 is TGTGCCAGCAGCTCCTCTAATCCGAAAGAGACCCAGTACTTC. As protein: CASSSSNPKETQYF. The full variable domain, completed using reference TRBV7-2 and TRBJ2-5, is GAGVSQSPSNKVTEKGKDVELRCDPISGHTALYWYRQSLGQGLEFLIYFQGNSAPDKSGLPSDRFSAERTGGSVSTLTIQRTQQEDSAVYLCASSSSNPKETQYFGPGTRLLVL.

V and J are TRBV10-3 and TRBJ2-1; 7 bases line up with TRBD2. Germline V gene sequence: CDR1 ENHRY, CDR2 SYGVKD. The CDR3 is made up of 18 amino acids. With V trimmed by 6 bases and J by 0 bases, 14 bases remained unmatched. The chain's CDR3 is CAIRPSGSVGLSYNEQFF. The CDR3 DNA reads TGTGCCATCAGACCTAGCGGATCAGTTGGCCTCTCCTACAATGAGCAGTTCTTC.

V gene TRBV5-1 combines with J gene TRBJ1-1; TRBD1 aligns across 8 bases. V trimming: 4 bases; J trimming: 3 bases; junction bases outside the gene matches: 5. Germline V gene sequence: CDR1 SGHRS, CDR2 YFSETQ. The CDR3 is 14 residues long. CDR3 protein: CASSPTGEYTEAFF. In DNA form, the CDR3 reads TGCGCCAGCAGCCCGACAGGGGAGTACACTGAAGCTTTCTTT.

The chain is built from TRBV5-6 and TRBJ2-7; TRBD2 matches at 10 bases. J was trimmed by 2 bases and V by 4 bases; bases with no gene match: 9. The CDR3 is 16 amino acids. Germline loops: CDR1 SGHDT, CDR2 YYEEEE. CDR3 DNA: TGTGCCAGCAGCCAAGGACTAGCGGCACAACCCTACGAGCAGTACTTC. This encodes CASSQGLAAQPYEQYF.

The genes are TRBV30 and TRBJ2-7; no reliable D call. V lost 0 bases and J 4 bases, leaving 13 bases between the germline ends. The germline V gene encodes CDR1 GTSNPN and CDR2 SVGIG (reference sequence). This CDR3 comprises 14 residues. CDR3 nucleotide sequence: TGTGCCTGGAGTGTACTTGACGGGTTATACGAGCAGTACTTC. Its protein product is CAWSVLDGLYEQYF.

The chain couples TRBV7-9 to TRBJ2-4, with a weak D call TRBD2 (5 bases). V lost 3 bases and J 8 bases, leaving 11 bases between the germline ends. The CDR3 consists of 13 residues. Germline V lookup: CDR1 SEHNR, CDR2 FQNEAQ (reference sequence). The CDR3 DNA is TGTGCCAGCAGCTTGGGGTTGGGAGACATTCAGTACTTC. This sequence encodes CASSLGLGDIQYF.

In its sample, this clone was seen a few times. As DNA, the CDR3 is TGTGCCAGCAGTGCGGGGCCCTATGGCTACACCTTC. It specifies CASSAGPYGYTF. The rearrangement joins TRBV28 to TRBJ1-2; perhaps TRBD1 as D (5 bases). The length of the CDR3 is 12 residues. Germline-derived CDR1 and CDR2 are MDHEN and SYDVKM. V gave up 5 bases and J gave up 4 bases, with 8 bases separating them.

V gene TRBV7-2 combines with J gene TRBJ2-3, with TRBD2 matching over 7 bases. J was trimmed by 0 bases and V by 5 bases; bases with no gene match: 2. This CDR3 is 14 amino acids long. Germline assignment: CDR1 SGHTA and CDR2 FQGNSA. For the CDR3, the DNA is TGTGCCAGCAGCCGAGCGGGGAGCACAGATACGCAGTATTTT. Encoded protein: CASSRAGSTDTQYF. Supplemented by reference TRBV7-2 and TRBJ2-3, the full variable domain reads GAGVSQSPSNKVTEKGKDVELRCDPISGHTALYWYRQSLGQGLEFLIYFQGNSAPDKSGLPSDRFSAERTGGSVSTLTIQRTQQEDSAVYLCASSRAGSTDTQYFGPGTRLTVL.

This clone has just a few counts. The chain employs TRBV11-2 and TRBJ2-1, with 7 bases identical to TRBD2. Germline CDR1 is SGHAT and CDR2 is FQNNGV. CDR3 size: 17 residues. The V gene end was trimmed by 1 base and the J gene end by 5 bases; junction bases not matched to a gene: 11. The CDR3 DNA reads as TGTGCCAGCAGCTTAGGTCTCGGCGGGAGCGGGCACAATGAGCAGTTCTTC. This encodes CASSLGLGGSGHNEQFF.

The V call is TRBV19, the J call TRBJ2-7; D may be TRBD2 (6 bases). Between the trimmed V and J ends, which lost 5 bases and 5 bases, there was a span of 16 bases. Germline loops: CDR1 LNHDA, CDR2 SQIVND (reference sequence). The CDR3 sequence is 14 residues long. The CDR3 region has the DNA TGTGCCAGTAGTCGAATGGAGGGGAGAGACGAGCAGTACTTC. It yields the protein CASSRMEGRDEQYF.

The chain couples TRBV5-1 to TRBJ2-2; 7 nucleotides align to TRBD2. CDR3 length: 13 residues. Trimming cost V 4 bases and J 5 bases; bases outside gene matches: 2. Germline CDR1 and CDR2: SGHRS and YFSETQ. The CDR3 nucleotides are TGCGCCAGCAGCGAGCGGGAAACCGGGGAGCTGTTTTTT. Its protein is CASSERETGELFF.

This clone showed up just a few times. The V gene is TRBV19, the J gene TRBJ2-1; TRBD2 matches at 8 bases. Per the germline V gene, CDR1 is LNHDA and CDR2 is SQIVND (reference sequence). The CDR3 is made up of 14 amino acids. Trimming removed 10 bases from V and 9 bases from J; junction bases left unmatched: 14. CDR3 region: CATGDGGRRGEQFF. The CDR3 DNA follows: TGTGCCACCGGGGACGGCGGGAGGAGAGGTGAGCAGTTCTTC.

The chain employs TRBV28 and TRBJ2-2; 9 bases map to TRBD1. This CDR3 is 14 amino acids long. The ends lost 5 bases at V and 7 bases at J; junction bases unmatched: 5. Germline V gene data show CDR1 as MDHEN and CDR2 as SYDVKM. The CDR3 nucleotides are TGTGCCAGCAGTACAGGGGGCTTAGGCGGGGAGCTGTTTTTT. Its translation is CASSTGGLGGELFF.

CDR3 residues: CASSLSPQGRAEAFF. In DNA form, the CDR3 reads TGTGCCAGCAGTTTATCACCCCAGGGACGGGCTGAAGCTTTCTTT. The chain carries TRBV28 and TRBJ1-1, with TRBD1 as a possible D gene (5 bases). The CDR3 is 15 amino acids. Trimming took 1 base from V and 6 from J, leaving 15 bases between them. Per the germline V gene, CDR1 is MDHEN and CDR2 is SYDVKM. Filled out from reference TRBV28 and TRBJ1-1, the complete variable domain reads DVKVTQSSRYLVKRTGEKVFLECVQDMDHENMFWYRQDPGLGLRLIYFSYDVKMKEKGDIPEGYSVSREKKERFSLILESASTNQTSMYLCASSLSPQGRAEAFFGQGTRLTVV.

The chain has TRBV5-4 and TRBJ2-7; TRBD2 might be the D (6 bases). This CDR3 has 14 residues. Trimming pared 4 bases from V and 2 bases from J, leaving 13 bases between. The germline gives CDR1 SGHNT, CDR2 YYREEE (reference sequence). The CDR3 coding sequence is TGTGCCAGCAGCATCCAGCGGGCCCCCTACGAGCAGTACTTC. It yields the protein CASSIQRAPYEQYF.

This sequence joins TRBV11-2 and TRBJ1-1; no firm D call. Germline lookup yields CDR1 SGHAT and CDR2 FQNNGV. The CDR3 sequence is 14 residues long. V lost 3 bases and J 3 bases, leaving 11 bases between the germline ends. CDR3: CASSFQGFDTEAFF. Written as DNA, the CDR3 is TGTGCCAGCAGCTTCCAAGGGTTTGACACTGAAGCTTTCTTT. Together with reference TRBV11-2 and TRBJ1-1, the CDR3 gives the full variable domain: EAGVAQSPRYKIIEKRQSVAFWCNPISGHATLYWYQQILGQGPKLLIQFQNNGVVDDSQLPKDRFSAERLKGVDSTLKIQPAKLEDSAVYLCASSFQGFDTEAFFGQGTRLTVV.

With regard to this clone: The junction departs from the called germline gene at one end, perhaps through a read error. CDR3 sequence reads: CASSGRSLSRAAKEKLFF. Here the CDR3 DNA reads TGTGCCAGTAGTGGTAGGTCTTTGTCTCGGGCCGCTAAGGAAAAACTGTTTTTT. The chain recombines TRBV19 with TRBJ1-4; D is uncertain. Germline V gives CDR1 LNHDA, CDR2 SQIVND (reference sequence). This CDR3 comprises 18 residues.

V and J are TRBV5-1 and TRBJ2-3, with D hard to call. The CDR3 runs to 13 residues. Per germline, CDR1 SGHRS and CDR2 YFSETQ. With 6 bases removed from V and 0 bases from J, the gap between germline ends came to 8 bases. Written as DNA, the CDR3 is TGCGCCAGCACTCTGGACAGCACAGATACGCAGTATTTT. This translates into CASTLDSTDTQYF.